Listed here are 24 T cell receptor beta chains from one sample, sequenced in a study of T-cell memory formation after mild COVID-19 (dated by TCRdb to the early 2020s). The library was prepared using 5' RACE. Sequenced using an Illumina NovaSeq 6000. In-frame beta chains were kept once TCRdb had trimmed the public reads at Q25 with fastp and called clones with MiXCR. Every CDR3 protein is listed once, alongside the most common genes and DNA of its rows. The sample contains roughly 350,000 distinct CDR3 sequences, roughly 21% of them found a single time. The ten top clones hold around an eighth of the sample. Sequencing was carried out using PBMCs or a T cell subset sorted from them (not recorded which). The receptors derive from an adult woman who had mild COVID-19 (a few samples of this study predate the infection). The sample titles of this study are shuffled in the database, so cell type and time point are left out; the donor was told from shared clones.

The chain recombines TRBV29-1 with TRBJ2-1; the match to TRBD2 covers 9 bases. The CDR3 sequence is 14 residues long. Germline V gene sequence: CDR1 SQVTM, CDR2 ANQGSEA. V lost 2 bases and J lost 7; bases outside the gene matches: 6. The CDR3 sequence is CSVEIAGGPNEQFF. CDR3 nucleotide sequence: TGCAGCGTTGAAATCGCGGGAGGGCCAAATGAGCAGTTCTTC.

The chain carries TRBV24-1 and TRBJ2-7, with TRBD1 matching over 8 bases. CDR1 and CDR2 (germline): KGHDR, SFDVKD. This CDR3 contains 15 residues. Trimming took 3 bases from V and 7 from J; bases not matched to a gene: 10. In DNA form, the CDR3 reads TGTGCCACCAGTGATGTGGCAGGGGGCCTTCAAGAGCAGTACTTC. This translates into CATSDVAGGLQEQYF.

This chain uses TRBV10-3 with TRBJ2-7; 7 bases are a match to TRBD1. The V gene end was trimmed by 9 bases and the J gene end by 9 bases; junction bases not matched to a gene: 17. The CDR3 has 14 amino acids. The germline V gene encodes CDR1 ENHRY and CDR2 SYGVKD. CDR3 loop: CAITSDKGALVQYF. DNA for the CDR3: TGTGCCATTACATCGGACAAGGGGGCTCTTGTGCAGTACTTC.

This clonotype was counted between two and nine times. V usage is TRBV5-5 and J usage is TRBJ2-3, with TRBD1 identical over 12 bases. J gave up 6 bases and V 3 bases, and 8 bases lay outside the gene matches. CDR1 SGHKS and CDR2 YYEKEE come from the germline V gene (reference sequence). The CDR3 loop spans 16 amino acids. The CDR3 spells CASSSHGTGGLDTQYF. CDR3 nucleotide sequence: TGTGCCAGCAGCTCCCATGGGACAGGGGGCTTGGATACGCAGTATTTT.

This clonotype was seen a few times. J is TRBJ2-5 and V is TRBV11-2; TRBD1 aligns across 9 bases. Looked up from germline, CDR1 is SGHAT and CDR2 is FQNNGV. This CDR3 has 15 amino acids. J lost 5 bases, V lost 5 bases, and 9 bases had no gene match. The CDR3 DNA is TGTGCCAGCAGCCCCACGGGACAGGGCTTCGAGACCCAGTACTTC. Amino acid sequence: CASSPTGQGFETQYF.

The J gene is TRBJ2-7, the V gene TRBV6-6; 7 bases map to TRBD1. The CDR3 extends over 15 amino acids. The V gene's germline CDR1 is MNHNY and CDR2 SVGAGI (reference sequence). V trimming: 0 bases; J trimming: 3 bases; junction bases outside the gene matches: 5. The CDR3 nucleotides read TGTGCCAGCAGTTACTCAGGGGGACAGAGCTACGAGCAGTACTTC. Translated, it gives CASSYSGGQSYEQYF.

V and J are TRBV12-3 or TRBV12-4 and TRBJ2-5; 7 nucleotides agree with TRBD2. J was trimmed by 5 bases and V by 4 bases; bases with no gene match: 13. The CDR3 has 16 amino acids. The CDR3 protein is CASSSPGGGSRETQYF. As DNA, the CDR3 is TGTGCCAGCAGTTCCCCTGGCGGGGGTAGTAGGGAGACCCAGTACTTC.

The CDR3 is CASSPDRVVEEQYF. The CDR3 DNA reads TGTGCCAGCAGCCCGGACAGGGTGGTGGAGGAGCAGTACTTC. J is TRBJ2-7 and V is TRBV7-2, with 8 bases matching TRBD1. The junction had 10 bases not matched to a gene; V was cut back by 5 bases and J by 7 bases. This CDR3 has 14 amino acids. CDR1 and CDR2 from the germline V gene are SGHTA and FQGNSA.

This chain uses TRBV15 with TRBJ2-5; D tentatively reads TRBD1 or TRBD2 (5 bases each). The CDR3 length is 15 residues. Germline CDR1 LNHNV, CDR2 YYDKDF (reference sequence). Trimming cost V 4 bases and J 1 base, with 13 bases left between them. The CDR3: CATSTSGGTQETQYF. The CDR3 nucleotides are TGTGCCACCAGCACCAGTGGGGGAACCCAAGAGACCCAGTACTTC.

This sequence joins TRBV24-1 and TRBJ2-3; D is possibly TRBD2 (6 bases). V lost 4 bases and J 0 bases, leaving 13 bases between the germline ends. This CDR3 comprises 16 residues. Germline V gene sequence: CDR1 KGHDR, CDR2 SFDVKD. CDR3 protein: CATSDQTRGSTDTQYF. Written as DNA, the CDR3 is TGTGCCACCAGTGACCAAACACGGGGGAGCACAGATACGCAGTATTTT.

This chain links TRBV19 with TRBJ2-5; tentatively, D is TRBD1 (5 bases). V was clipped by 3 bases and J by 5 bases, with 13 bases between them. This CDR3 is built from 14 residues. Germline lookup yields CDR1 LNHDA and CDR2 SQIVND (reference sequence). CDR3 sequence: CASSISQGQETQYF. CDR3 DNA: TGTGCCAGTAGTATCTCTCAGGGCCAGGAGACCCAGTACTTC.

The chain is built from TRBV19 and TRBJ1-1; D not resolved. Germline assignment: CDR1 LNHDA and CDR2 SQIVND (reference sequence). The CDR3 sequence is 13 residues long. V was pared by 7 bases and J by 1 base, with 10 bases between. The CDR3 region is CASTLSRNTEAFF. CDR3 in DNA: TGTGCCAGTACCCTTTCAAGGAACACTGAAGCTTTCTTT.

This clonotype occurred a few times. The chain employs TRBV15 and TRBJ2-7; 7 positions match TRBD2. CDR1 and CDR2 (germline): LNHNV, YYDKDF (reference sequence). CDR3 length equals 15 residues. Losses at the gene ends were 0 bases for V and 3 bases for J; bases not matched to a gene: 5. In DNA, the CDR3 is TGTGCCACCAGCAGAGAGGGGGGAGGGGTCTACGAGCAGTACTTC. This codes for CATSREGGGVYEQYF.

This clonotype turned up a few times. The chain uses TRBV30 and TRBJ1-3, with no clear D. Trimming shortened V by 3 bases and J by 0 bases, and 12 bases separated the two germline ends. CDR1 GTSNPN and CDR2 SVGIG come from the germline V gene (reference sequence). This CDR3 is 15 amino acids long. CDR3 in amino acids: CAWSPGLLSGNTIYF. CDR3 DNA: TGTGCCTGGAGCCCTGGCCTCCTCTCTGGAAACACCATATATTTT. The whole variable domain, remainder taken from reference TRBV30 and TRBJ1-3, is SQTIHQWPATLVQPVGSPLSLECTVEGTSNPNLYWYRQAAGRGLQLLFYSVGIGQISSEVPQNLSASRPQDRQFILSSKKLLLSDSGFYLCAWSPGLLSGNTIYFGEGSWLTVV.

The V call is TRBV6-2 or TRBV6-3, the J call TRBJ2-3, with a weak D call TRBD2 (5 bases). V lost 10 bases and J lost 3, with 17 bases in between. The CDR3 loop spans 14 amino acids. Germline V CDR1 and CDR2: MNHEY, SVGEGT. The CDR3 region is CAINDHGGTDTQYF. The DNA of the CDR3 is TGTGCCATCAACGATCATGGCGGGACAGATACGCAGTATTTT.

The rearrangement uses TRBV20-1 and TRBJ2-1; 7 nucleotides agree with TRBD2. The CDR3 spans 14 residues. The J segment lost 6 bases and the V segment lost 1 base, leaving 6 bases of the junction unmatched. From germline, CDR1 is DFQATT and CDR2 SNEGSKA (reference sequence). The chain's CDR3 is CSARGTRRPNEQFF. The CDR3 DNA is TGCAGTGCTAGAGGGACTAGAAGACCCAATGAGCAGTTCTTC.

This chain uses TRBV5-1 with TRBJ2-3, with TRBD2 identical over 7 bases. This CDR3 has 16 amino acids. With 4 bases clipped from V and 1 base from J, the junction kept 9 bases outside the gene matches. The germline gives CDR1 SGHRS, CDR2 YFSETQ. CDR3 residues: CASSPDFAGGTDTQYF. DNA of the CDR3: TGCGCCAGCAGCCCGGATTTCGCGGGAGGCACAGATACGCAGTATTTT.

The rearrangement links TRBV4-1 to TRBJ1-1; a weak D match, TRBD1 (6 bases). The ends were cut back, 5 bases at V and 6 bases at J, with 25 bases in the middle. This CDR3 comprises 17 residues. The germline gives CDR1 MGHRA, CDR2 YSYEKL. Here the CDR3 reads CASSYSGGARGFAEAFF. CDR3 nucleotide sequence: TGCGCCAGCAGCTACTCTGGGGGCGCGAGAGGGTTCGCTGAAGCTTTCTTT.

Comments on this clonotype: The germline gene is not matched at one end of the junction; a read error may be the cause. The chain couples TRBV6-1 to TRBJ2-4, with TRBD1 matching over 8 bases. The germline CDR1 and CDR2 sequences are MNHNS and SASEGT. This CDR3 comprises 15 residues. The CDR3 region is CASGDRQLAKTIQYF. The CDR3 bases are TGTGCCAGCGGGGACAGGCAACTAGCCAAAACCATTCAGTACTTC.

The CDR3 here is CASSLGMAGEQYF. CDR3 in DNA: TGTGCCAGCAGTTTAGGCATGGCGGGAGAGCAGTACTTC. The chain couples TRBV12-3 or TRBV12-4 to TRBJ2-7, with D possibly TRBD2 on 6 matching bases. V lost 1 base to trimming and J lost 7 bases, with 11 bases between them. The CDR3 has 13 residues.

This clonotype has only one observation. The genes are TRBV7-9 and TRBJ2-3, with D possibly being TRBD1 or TRBD2 (5 bases each). This CDR3 region has 16 residues. CDR1 and CDR2 from the germline V gene are SEHNR and FQNEAQ (reference sequence). V was clipped by 6 bases and J by 4 bases, with 20 bases between them. CDR3 DNA sequence: TGTGCCAGCAGTCATGATCACGGCAGGGAGTCAGATACGCAGTATTTT. Its translation is CASSHDHGRESDTQYF.

This clonotype was detected ten times or more. The chain employs TRBV29-1 and TRBJ2-1; maybe TRBD2 (5 bases). CDR1 is SQVTM, CDR2 ANQGSEA, per germline. Trimming took 4 bases from V and 0 from J, leaving 10 bases between them. The CDR3 is made up of 14 amino acids. The CDR3 loop reads CSVVPAVSYNEQFF. In nucleotides, the CDR3 is TGCAGCGTTGTTCCAGCGGTCTCCTACAATGAGCAGTTCTTC.

This clonotype was seen only a few times. The chain couples TRBV4-1 to TRBJ1-1; D unresolved. This CDR3 spans 15 amino acids. V dropped 5 bases and J dropped 1 base, with 14 bases sitting between them. From germline, CDR1 is MGHRA and CDR2 YSYEKL. The CDR3 sequence: CASSLPTVRNTEAFF. DNA of the CDR3: TGCGCCAGCAGCTTACCCACCGTTCGGAACACTGAAGCTTTCTTT.

This clonotype turned up a few times. The chain combines TRBV5-1 with TRBJ2-3; D might be TRBD1 (5 bases). Germline CDR1 reads SGHRS; CDR2 reads YFSETQ. The CDR3 runs 13 residues. V was cut by 0 bases and J by 5 bases, with 7 bases left in between. CDR3 in DNA: TGCGCCAGCAGCTTGGGCAGGGTAGATACGCAGTATTTT. This sequence encodes CASSLGRVDTQYF. The whole variable domain, filled in from reference TRBV5-1 and TRBJ2-3, reads KAGVTQTPRYLIKTRGQQVTLSCSPISGHRSVSWYQQTPGQGLQFLFEYFSETQRNKGNFPGRFSGRQFSNSRSEMNVSTLELGDSALYLCASSLGRVDTQYFGPGTRLTVL.